This T cell receptor beta chain came from a study of cytomegalovirus exposure and HLA in healthy donors. General study results and limits: TCR beta V- and J-gene trimming, according to a later analysis, was linked to a missense DCLRE1C variant. In vitro confirmation showed a few CMV-associated chains to be CMV antigen specific.

CDR3 size: 15 residues. Trimming at V came to 5 bases and at J to 2 bases, leaving 6 bases not matched to a gene. Per germline, CDR1 LNHDA and CDR2 SQIVND (reference sequence). A note on this clone: Its antigen is currently unknown.

Primers included in the PCR were 60 Vbeta and 13 Jbeta primers. Measured with immunoSEQ multiplex PCR; TCRdb has only the in-frame clones, and not every one. Of about 200,000 clones in the sample, roughly four fifths were seen once. This rearrangement joins TRBV19 to TRBJ2-5; 9 bases align to TRBD2. The receptor was derived from a woman in her forties or fifties in good health and CMV-seropositive. Sample: PBMCs. This CDR3 reads CASSPRTSEQETQYF. The CDR3 region has the DNA TGTGCCAGTAGTCCCCGGACTAGCGAACAAGAGACCCAGTACTTC.